Below are 19 T cell receptor beta chains sequenced from a single sample in a study of blood T cell repertoires in COVID-19. Using immunoSEQ multiplex PCR, the repertoire was profiled, and TCRdb retains in-frame clones only, with some absent. This sample has nearly 250,000 clones, with approximately 86% found just once. The sample comprised peripheral blood. Every receptor here comes from a woman in her sixties who had recovered from COVID-19.

This chain joins TRBV7-3 and TRBJ2-3; no definite D call. This CDR3 comprises 13 residues. Germline lookup yields CDR1 SGHTA and CDR2 FQGTGA. The ends were cut back, 1 base at V and 6 bases at J, with 8 bases in the middle. The CDR3 coding sequence is TGTGCCAGCAGCTTAATTACCGAGGATACGCAGTATTTT. This sequence encodes CASSLITEDTQYF.

The V and J genes are TRBV5-4 and TRBJ2-3, with D perhaps TRBD1 (5 bases). Trimming left V 2 bases short and J 10 bases short, with 20 bases between. Germline V gene data show CDR1 as SGHNT and CDR2 as YYREEE (reference sequence). CDR3 length: 15 residues. The CDR3 coding sequence is TGTGCCAGCAGCTTTTACGGCAGGGTAACGGATGCGCAGTATTTT. It codes for CASSFYGRVTDAQYF. Using reference TRBV5-4 and TRBJ2-3 for the parts outside the CDR3, the full variable domain is ETGVTQSPTHLIKTRGQQVTLRCSSQSGHNTVSWYQQALGQGPQFIFQYYREEENGRGNFPPRFSGLQFPNYSSELNVNALELDDSALYLCASSFYGRVTDAQYFGPGTRLTVL.

The rearrangement links TRBV19 to TRBJ2-6; D is possibly TRBD2 (6 bases). This CDR3 contains 16 residues. V was trimmed by 1 base and J by 0 bases, leaving 7 bases between them. The V gene's germline CDR1 is LNHDA and CDR2 SQIVND (reference sequence). In DNA, the CDR3 is TGTGCCAGTAGTATAGTCGGGAGCTCTGGGGCCAACGTCCTGACTTTC. It translates to CASSIVGSSGANVLTF. The variable domain in full, completed from reference TRBV19 and TRBJ2-6, reads DGGITQSPKYLFRKEGQNVTLSCEQNLNHDAMYWYRQDPGQGLRLIYYSQIVNDFQKGDIAEGYSVSREKKESFPLTVTSAQKNPTAFYLCASSIVGSSGANVLTFGAGSRLTVL.

The genes are TRBV4-2 and TRBJ1-1, with TRBD1 matching over 9 bases. Germline CDR1 reads LGHNA; CDR2 reads YNFKEQ. The V segment lost 4 bases and the J segment 2 bases; nucleotides outside the gene matches: 5. The CDR3 contains 15 residues. This CDR3 reads CASSPRTGENTEAFF. Here the CDR3 DNA reads TGTGCCAGCAGCCCACGGACAGGGGAAAACACTGAAGCTTTCTTT.

The V call is TRBV24-1, the J call TRBJ2-5, with D possibly matching TRBD1 (6 bases). The length of the CDR3 is 14 residues. Trimming took 4 bases from V and 4 from J, leaving 12 bases between them. Per germline, CDR1 KGHDR and CDR2 SFDVKD. Here the CDR3 reads CATSEPRGVETQYF. The CDR3 DNA is TGTGCCACCAGTGAGCCCAGGGGAGTAGAGACCCAGTACTTC.

The V gene is TRBV14, the J gene TRBJ1-2; TRBD1 matches 8 bases. Germline V gene data show CDR1 as SGHDN and CDR2 as FVKESK. The CDR3 spans 16 residues. V shed 0 bases and J 4 bases; nucleotides not matched to a gene: 7. CDR3 protein: CASSQDRTGRPYGYTF. The CDR3 region has the DNA TGTGCCAGCAGCCAAGACCGGACAGGGAGGCCCTATGGCTACACCTTC.

The J gene is TRBJ1-1, the V gene TRBV29-1; D unresolved. CDR3 length equals 13 residues. Germline loops: CDR1 SQVTM, CDR2 ANQGSEA. Trimming took 6 bases from V and 4 from J, leaving 15 bases between them. The CDR3 DNA follows: TGCAGCGTGCGGAGGGATTGGGTCACTGAAGCTTTCTTT. Translation: CSVRRDWVTEAFF.

This chain joins TRBV5-1 and TRBJ2-2; 11 positions agree with TRBD2. Germline loops: CDR1 SGHRS, CDR2 YFSETQ. The CDR3 is 14 amino acids. V gave up 4 bases and J gave up 6 bases; unmatched junction bases: 2. CDR3: CASSEGLAAGELFF. In nucleotides, the CDR3 is TGCGCCAGCAGCGAGGGACTAGCGGCCGGGGAGCTGTTTTTT.

This sequence joins TRBV18 and TRBJ2-7; 9 bases line up with TRBD1. The V and J ends lost 0 bases and 2 bases, in that order; junction bases with no gene match: 2. Germline CDR1 is KGHSH and CDR2 is LQKENI. The CDR3 sequence is 15 residues long. CDR3: CASSPPTGGPYEQYF. Here the CDR3 DNA reads TGTGCCAGCTCACCACCGACAGGGGGACCCTACGAGCAGTACTTC.

The chain is built from TRBV6-5 and TRBJ1-3; TRBD1 is a possible D gene (6 bases). Trimming shortened V by 0 bases and J by 2 bases, and 8 bases separated the two germline ends. Germline CDR1 MNHEY, CDR2 SVGAGI. The CDR3 is 15 residues long. CDR3 bases: TGTGCCAGCAGTTACTCTACAGGGCCTGGAAACACCATATATTTT. It specifies CASSYSTGPGNTIYF.

The chain is built from TRBV7-6 and TRBJ1-2, with D perhaps TRBD1 (5 bases). Germline lookup yields CDR1 SGHVS and CDR2 FNYEAQ. The germline V and J ends were trimmed by 1 base and 3 bases, with 12 bases remaining between them. The CDR3 loop spans 15 amino acids. CDR3 coding DNA: TGTGCCAGCAGCTTAGACGGGACGGGGGACTATGGCTACACCTTC. This sequence encodes CASSLDGTGDYGYTF.

The chain carries TRBV5-4 and TRBJ2-5, with a tentative D call TRBD2 (6 bases). The CDR3 spans 16 residues. CDR1 is SGHNT and CDR2 is YYREEE in the germline V gene (reference sequence). V lost 0 bases and J 1 base, leaving 13 bases between the germline ends. This CDR3 is CASSLELRGSQETQYF. For the CDR3, the DNA is TGTGCCAGCAGCTTGGAGCTTCGGGGGTCCCAAGAGACCCAGTACTTC.

The chain employs TRBV5-8 and TRBJ2-3; 7 bases line up with TRBD1. Per the germline V gene, CDR1 is SGHTS and CDR2 is YDEGEE. The V segment lost 0 bases and the J segment 2 bases; nucleotides outside the gene matches: 9. The CDR3 runs 17 residues. CDR3 loop: CASSLEVEGANTDTQYF. The DNA for the CDR3 is TGTGCCAGCAGCTTGGAGGTTGAGGGGGCAAACACAGATACGCAGTATTTT.

The V and J genes are TRBV9 and TRBJ1-1; D is unclear. Looked up from germline, CDR1 is SGDLS and CDR2 is YYNGEE. The V end lost 0 bases, the J end lost 4 bases, and 10 bases lay between the germline ends. The CDR3 contains 14 residues. The CDR3 bases are TGTGCCAGCAGCGTAGTCCAGGACTTCACTGAAGCTTTCTTT. Translating gives CASSVVQDFTEAFF.

The chain recombines TRBV3-1 (or the pseudogene TRBV3-2) with TRBJ2-5; a possible D gene is TRBD1 (5 bases). Germline loops: CDR1 LGHDT, CDR2 YNNKEL (reference sequence). Trimming shortened V by 7 bases and J by 1 base, and 7 bases separated the two germline ends. This CDR3 is built from 12 residues. The CDR3 reads CASMGLQETQYF. The CDR3 DNA sequence: TGTGCCAGCATGGGGCTCCAAGAGACCCAGTACTTC.

There are a few counts of this clone. The chain has TRBV28 and TRBJ2-7; 9 bases align to TRBD1. The CDR3 is 21 residues long. The germline V gene has CDR1 MDHEN and CDR2 SYDVKM. The V segment lost 5 bases and the J segment 1 base; nucleotides outside the gene matches: 24. This CDR3 is CASSLPGQGHPNTKFSYEQYF. CDR3 sequence (DNA): TGTGCCAGCAGTCTCCCCGGACAGGGGCATCCCAACACTAAATTTTCCTACGAGCAGTACTTC.

The chain links TRBV15 to TRBJ2-5; D might be TRBD1 (6 bases). Per germline, CDR1 LNHNV and CDR2 YYDKDF (reference sequence). This CDR3 has 15 amino acids. V lost 2 bases to trimming and J lost 1 base, with 11 bases between them. The CDR3 region has the DNA TGTGCCACCAGCAGAAACCGACAGGTCCAAGAGACCCAGTACTTC. Translation gives CATSRNRQVQETQYF.

The V gene is TRBV5-4, the J gene TRBJ1-4, with TRBD1 identical over 9 bases. This CDR3 comprises 14 residues. Germline V gene sequence: CDR1 SGHNT, CDR2 YYREEE (reference sequence). V lost 4 bases to trimming and J lost 8 bases; unmatched junction nucleotides: 6. The CDR3 DNA sequence: TGTGCCAGCAGCCCCAGGACAGGGGAGGAAAAACTGTTTTTT. Protein sequence: CASSPRTGEEKLFF.

This clone has just one count. This sequence joins TRBV12-3 or TRBV12-4 and TRBJ1-6, with 9 bases lining up with TRBD1. V shed 3 bases, J shed 14 bases, and the junction held 5 bases outside the gene matches. The CDR3 consists of 13 residues. DNA of the CDR3: TGTGCCAGCAGTTTGGGACAGGGCCGATCCCTCCACTTT. This translates into CASSLGQGRSLHF.